This passage covers 25 T cell receptor beta chains from one sample sequenced in a study of early T cells in non-severe SARS-CoV-2 infection. TCRdb re-analysed the 5' RACE reads in MiXCR, keeping a single row per CDR3 protein. The table records tens of thousands of distinct CDR3 sequences, approximately 14% of them present only once. Source: whole blood, taken at baseline. The origin of the receptors is an adult who was a healthcare worker with PCR-confirmed SARS-CoV-2 infection or an uninfected control (not recorded which).

This clonotype has ten or more counts. This chain uses TRBV5-4 with TRBJ2-3; 13 bases line up with TRBD2. CDR1 and CDR2 from the germline V gene are SGHNT and YYREEE (reference sequence). This CDR3 has 19 amino acids. Trimming cost V 2 bases and J 5 bases; bases outside gene matches: 14. The CDR3 DNA follows: TGTGCCAGCAGCTTTCCGGGACTAGCGGGAACACAGTGGGGAGATACGCAGTATTTT. As protein: CASSFPGLAGTQWGDTQYF.

In its sample, this clonotype was seen a few times. The CDR3 protein is CASSEYFRTDGYTF. The CDR3, as DNA: TGTGCCAGCAGTGAATATTTCAGGACAGATGGCTACACCTTC. The chain carries TRBV6-1 and TRBJ1-2, with a weak D call TRBD1 (6 bases). Looked up from germline, CDR1 is MNHNS and CDR2 is SASEGT. The germline V and J ends were trimmed by 2 bases and 6 bases, with 13 bases remaining between them. The CDR3 runs to 14 residues.

The CDR3 DNA reads TGTGCCAGCAGTTTAATTCCCCAAGAGACCCAGTACTTC. Translation: CASSLIPQETQYF. The chain has TRBV27 and TRBJ2-5; no clear D. V dropped 2 bases and J dropped 1 base, with 5 bases sitting between them. The CDR3 sequence is 13 residues long. Germline assignment: CDR1 MNHEY and CDR2 SMNVEV (reference sequence).

There are a few counts of this clonotype. The chain carries TRBV7-2 and TRBJ1-6, with D perhaps matching TRBD1 (5 bases). V gave up 5 bases and J gave up 16 bases, with 18 bases separating them. The CDR3 is 13 amino acids. The V gene's germline CDR1 is SGHTA and CDR2 FQGNSA. The CDR3 sequence: CASSLDRGPELHF. DNA of the CDR3: TGTGCCAGCAGCCTAGATCGGGGACCGGAGCTCCACTTT.

This clonotype has only a few counts. The rearrangement joins TRBV29-1 to TRBJ2-3; 9 bases map to TRBD1. Per the germline V gene, CDR1 is SQVTM and CDR2 is ANQGSEA. The junction had 3 bases not matched to a gene; V was cut back by 6 bases and J by 2 bases. The CDR3 totals 13 residues. The CDR3, as DNA: TGCAGCGTCGGACAGGGGTTCACAGATACGCAGTATTTT. Its translation is CSVGQGFTDTQYF.

This clonotype came up a few times. The chain has TRBV11-2 and TRBJ2-5; TRBD2 matches 9 bases. This CDR3 comprises 17 residues. The V segment lost 0 bases and the J segment 5 bases; nucleotides outside the gene matches: 10. The germline V gene encodes CDR1 SGHAT and CDR2 FQNNGV. The CDR3 region has the DNA TGTGCCAGCAGCTTAGATCGCGGGAGGGCCATGGGGGAGACCCAGTACTTC. Translation gives CASSLDRGRAMGETQYF. The variable domain in full, with the rest retrieved from reference TRBV11-2 and TRBJ2-5, is EAGVAQSPRYKIIEKRQSVAFWCNPISGHATLYWYQQILGQGPKLLIQFQNNGVVDDSQLPKDRFSAERLKGVDSTLKIQPAKLEDSAVYLCASSLDRGRAMGETQYFGPGTRLLVL.

The chain has TRBV5-1 and TRBJ2-7; 13 bases map to TRBD2. There are 18 residues in the CDR3. The trim removed 1 base at V and 5 bases at J, leaving 12 bases unmatched. In germline, CDR1 is SGHRS, CDR2 YFSETQ. The CDR3 DNA sequence: TGCGCCAGCAGCTTGCCGATAGACGGACTAGCGGGAGTAAACGAGCAGTACTTC. As protein: CASSLPIDGLAGVNEQYF.

This clonotype was seen repeatedly, ten times or more. This chain connects TRBV6-5 to TRBJ2-2; 8 bases are a match to TRBD1. Germline trimming cut 6 bases from V and 2 bases from J; bases unmatched to any gene: 5. The germline CDR1 and CDR2 sequences are MNHEY and SVGAGI. The CDR3 contains 15 residues. CDR3 loop: CASSFGQGNTGELFF. In nucleotides, the CDR3 is TGTGCCAGCAGCTTTGGACAGGGAAACACCGGGGAGCTGTTTTTT.

The rearrangement uses TRBV5-6 and TRBJ2-5; D is uncertain. This CDR3 contains 17 residues. From germline, CDR1 is SGHDT and CDR2 YYEEEE. V lost 0 bases and J 2 bases, leaving 17 bases between the germline ends. CDR3 in DNA: TGTGCCAGCAGCTTGGACGGTCACGCGACGGCTCAAGAGACCCAGTACTTC. Residues: CASSLDGHATAQETQYF.

The J gene is TRBJ1-1, the V gene TRBV5-5; D unresolved. Germline V gene sequence: CDR1 SGHKS, CDR2 YYEKEE (reference sequence). This CDR3 is built from 16 residues. V was pared by 4 bases and J by 0 bases, with 16 bases between. The CDR3 DNA sequence: TGTGCCAGCAGCCACGGGGAGGGATTCATGAACACTGAAGCTTTCTTT. This translates into CASSHGEGFMNTEAFF.

This clonotype was detected many times. The V and J genes are TRBV7-8 and TRBJ1-1, with 11 bases matching TRBD1. Looked up from germline, CDR1 is SGHVS and CDR2 is FQNEAQ. The CDR3 has 17 residues. The trim removed 3 bases at V and 4 bases at J, leaving 10 bases unmatched. CDR3 coding DNA: TGTGCCAGCAGCTTGGACAGGGGGCTTGTCAAGCCCACTGAAGCTTTCTTT. It is translated as CASSLDRGLVKPTEAFF. Variable domain in full (rest from reference TRBV7-8 and TRBJ1-1): GAGVSQSPRYKVAKRGQDVALRCDPISGHVSLFWYQQALGQGPEFLTYFQNEAQLDKSGLPSDRFFAERPEGSVSTLKIQRTQQEDSAVYLCASSLDRGLVKPTEAFFGQGTRLTVV.

This clonotype was found many times. V usage is TRBV20-1 and J usage is TRBJ2-1; 11 bases match TRBD2. V lost 3 bases to trimming and J lost 7 bases; unmatched junction nucleotides: 11. This CDR3 has 16 amino acids. From germline, CDR1 is DFQATT and CDR2 SNEGSKA (reference sequence). CDR3 region: CSASSPPTSGSNEQFF. CDR3 bases: TGCAGTGCTAGTTCACCCCCAACTAGCGGGAGTAATGAGCAGTTCTTC.

The chain couples TRBV25-1 to TRBJ2-1; D is uncertain. CDR1 is MGHDK, CDR2 SYGVNS, per germline. This CDR3 comprises 19 residues. The ends were cut back, 3 bases at V and 0 bases at J, with 21 bases in the middle. DNA for the CDR3: TGTGCCAGCAGTGAGACCCCTTCGGGCCTATCCCTCTCCTACAATGAGCAGTTCTTC. It translates to CASSETPSGLSLSYNEQFF.

This chain links TRBV18 with TRBJ1-5; D might be TRBD1 (6 bases). V lost 3 bases and J 7 bases, leaving 13 bases between the germline ends. CDR1 and CDR2 (germline): KGHSH, LQKENI. CDR3 length: 14 amino acids. The CDR3 nucleotides read TGTGCCAGCTCACCCTACGGGGGCGAACAGCCCCAGCATTTT. It translates to CASSPYGGEQPQHF.

This chain uses TRBV6-6 with TRBJ1-5; 8 bases match TRBD1. The germline gives CDR1 MNHNY, CDR2 SVGAGI (reference sequence). J gave up 6 bases and V 5 bases, and 12 bases lay outside the gene matches. The length of the CDR3 is 16 residues. This CDR3 is CASSKRDRFYGQPQHF. The CDR3 DNA reads TGTGCCAGCAGTAAACGGGACAGGTTTTATGGTCAGCCCCAGCATTTT.

The J gene is TRBJ2-5, the V gene TRBV11-2; no firm D call. With 0 bases removed from V and 5 bases from J, the gap between germline ends came to 7 bases. This CDR3 has 13 amino acids. Germline V gene sequence: CDR1 SGHAT, CDR2 FQNNGV. CDR3 DNA: TGTGCCAGCAGCTTAGAGGCGTGGGAGACCCAGTACTTC. As protein: CASSLEAWETQYF.

A few counts support this clonotype. The chain uses TRBV9 and TRBJ2-7; D is unclear. The CDR3 totals 12 residues. Trimming left V 2 bases short and J 6 bases short, with 9 bases between. Germline V CDR1 and CDR2: SGDLS, YYNGEE. This chain's CDR3 is CASSVGDPEQYF. The CDR3 DNA reads TGTGCCAGCAGCGTTGGAGATCCCGAGCAGTACTTC.

This clonotype was seen many times. This chain links TRBV29-1 with TRBJ2-7; 8 nucleotides agree with TRBD2. Trimming cost V 5 bases and J 6 bases; bases outside gene matches: 0. Germline V CDR1 and CDR2: SQVTM, ANQGSEA. The CDR3 consists of 10 residues. The CDR3 DNA reads as TGCAGCGTTCGGGAGGGCGAGCAGTACTTC. This translates into CSVREGEQYF.

This clonotype was observed many times. The J gene is TRBJ1-3, the V gene TRBV7-8; possible D gene TRBD1, 5 bases. The CDR3 runs 17 residues. The V gene's germline CDR1 is SGHVS and CDR2 FQNEAQ. The germline V and J ends were trimmed by 4 bases and 0 bases, with 16 bases remaining between them. The CDR3 sequence is CASSSRDLGLSGNTIYF. The CDR3 DNA sequence: TGTGCCAGCAGCTCACGGGACTTGGGCCTCTCTGGAAACACCATATATTTT.

This clonotype was seen a handful of times. This sequence joins TRBV18 and TRBJ2-7; a possible D gene is TRBD2 (6 bases). V lost 3 bases and J lost 3, with 18 bases in between. The CDR3 has 16 residues. CDR1 and CDR2 from the germline V gene are KGHSH and LQKENI. DNA of the CDR3: TGTGCCAGCTCACCCGAGGGCCTAGCGCCCTTCTACGAGCAGTACTTC. Translated, it gives CASSPEGLAPFYEQYF.

The V call is TRBV29-1, the J call TRBJ2-3, with D possibly being TRBD2 (7 bases). Trimming stripped 8 bases from V and 4 bases from J, with 16 bases between. CDR1 and CDR2 (germline): SQVTM, ANQGSEA. CDR3 length: 13 residues. The DNA of the CDR3 is TGCAGCACCGAAGGGGGGGCCCCAGATACGCAGTATTTT. Its translation is CSTEGGAPDTQYF.

This clonotype was found many times. The chain is built from TRBV20-1 and TRBJ1-2; D is ambiguous. With 6 bases removed from V and 8 bases from J, the gap between germline ends came to 13 bases. CDR3 size: 11 residues. Germline CDR1 is DFQATT and CDR2 is SNEGSKA (reference sequence). The CDR3: CSAREARGYTF. The DNA for the CDR3 is TGCAGTGCCCGGGAGGCTCGGGGCTACACCTTC.

This clonotype was counted only a few times. The chain combines TRBV30 with TRBJ2-3; D gene ambiguous. The germline gives CDR1 GTSNPN, CDR2 SVGIG (reference sequence). Trimming left V 1 base short and J 0 bases short, with 11 bases between. The CDR3 length is 15 residues. CDR3 amino acids: CAWSGRRTSTDTQYF. As DNA, the CDR3 is TGTGCCTGGAGTGGGCGGAGAACTAGCACAGATACGCAGTATTTT.

This clonotype occurred a few times. The gene calls are TRBV9 and TRBJ2-5; D is unresolved. CDR1 SGDLS and CDR2 YYNGEE come from the germline V gene. This CDR3 is 13 amino acids long. V gave up 4 bases and J gave up 5 bases, with 12 bases separating them. CDR3 sequence (DNA): TGTGCCAGCAGCCTAAGAACCGGGGAGACCCAGTACTTC. Amino acids: CASSLRTGETQYF.

This clonotype was counted only a few times. The rearrangement joins TRBV7-9 to TRBJ2-3; 15 bases match TRBD2. This CDR3 contains 17 residues. The V gene's germline CDR1 is SEHNR and CDR2 FQNEAQ (reference sequence). The V segment lost 5 bases and the J segment 6 bases; nucleotides outside the gene matches: 9. The CDR3 DNA is TGTGCCAGCAGCCCAGGACTAGCGGGAGGGCCCTCGGATACGCAGTATTTT. It codes for CASSPGLAGGPSDTQYF.